The source of this T cell receptor beta chain is a study of shared clonotypes between healthy human individuals. This table comes from immunoSEQ multiplex PCR, and its TCRdb copy is limited to in-frame clones, with some not included. Among hundreds of thousands of clones listed, about 96% were seen once. Whole-study results and caveats: A generally larger estimated richness was seen in naive subsets than in memory subsets. Naive CD4 clonotypes were shared across a handful of donors at 4% to 5%.

CD45RO negativity and positive selection for CCR7 defined naive CD8 cells, a population that excluded terminally differentiated effector memory CD45RA+ cells. Concerning this clone: Its antigen is not known.

V lost 6 bases and J 3 bases, leaving 18 bases between the germline ends. Germline V gene data show CDR1 as MDHEN and CDR2 as SYDVKM. CDR3 length: 15 residues. The sample consisted of naive CD8+ T cells sorted from blood. The sequence was collected from a woman aged 25 to 39 in good health. The chain recombines TRBV28 with TRBJ2-7; D not resolved. The CDR3 DNA is TGTGCCAGCAGCTCCGGGCAGTTGATCTACTACGAGCAGTACTTC. Its translation: CASSSGQLIYYEQYF.